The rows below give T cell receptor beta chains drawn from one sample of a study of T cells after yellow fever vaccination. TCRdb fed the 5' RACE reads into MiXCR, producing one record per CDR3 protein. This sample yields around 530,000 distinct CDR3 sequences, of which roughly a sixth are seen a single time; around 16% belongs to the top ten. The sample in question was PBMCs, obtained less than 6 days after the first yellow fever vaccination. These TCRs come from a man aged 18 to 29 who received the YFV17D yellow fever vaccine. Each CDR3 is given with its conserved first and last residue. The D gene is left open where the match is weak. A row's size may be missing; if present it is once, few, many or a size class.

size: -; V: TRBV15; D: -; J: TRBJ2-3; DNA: TGTGCCACCAGCAGAGATCGTAGAAAAGTATCGCAGTATTTT; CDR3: CATSRDRRKVSQYF
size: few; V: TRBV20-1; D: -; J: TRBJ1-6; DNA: TGCAGTGCTAGAGGGACATTTTCACCCCTCCACTTT; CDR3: CSARGTFSPLHF
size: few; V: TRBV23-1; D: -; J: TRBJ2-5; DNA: TGCGCCAGCAGCCTCAACGGTATTGCTGACCAAGAGACCCAGTACTTC; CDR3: CASSLNGIADQETQYF
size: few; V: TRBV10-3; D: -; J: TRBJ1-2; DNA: TGTGCCATCAGTGATGGCAGGAAAGTCTATGGCTACACCTTC; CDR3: CAISDGRKVYGYTF
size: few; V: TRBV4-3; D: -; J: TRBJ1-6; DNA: TGCGCCAGCAGCCAGACACAGCGGAGCTCCTATAATTCACCCCTCCACTTT; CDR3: CASSQTQRSSYNSPLHF
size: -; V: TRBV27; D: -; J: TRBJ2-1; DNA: TGTGCCAGTCGGTGGGGGGGGCGGGATGAGCAGTTCTTC; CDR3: CASRWGGRDEQFF
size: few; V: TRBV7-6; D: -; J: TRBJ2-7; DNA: TGTGCCAGCAGCTCTCCTCCTGAGGGGACCTACGAGCAGTACTTC; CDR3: CASSSPPEGTYEQYF
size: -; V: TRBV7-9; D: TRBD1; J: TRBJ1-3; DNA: TGTGCCAGCGGCAGGGGGACGTTTGGAAACACCATATATTTT; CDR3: CASGRGTFGNTIYF
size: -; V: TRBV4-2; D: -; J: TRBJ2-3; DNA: TGTGCCAGCAGCCAAGAGGGCTCTCTGGATACGCAGTATTTT; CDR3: CASSQEGSLDTQYF
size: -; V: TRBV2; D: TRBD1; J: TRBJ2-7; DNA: TGTGCCAGCAGGGATTCGCGGACAGGCTACGAGCAGTACTTC; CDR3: CASRDSRTGYEQYF
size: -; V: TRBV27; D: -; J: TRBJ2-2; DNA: TGTGCCCCCCCCGCCGGGGAGCTGTTTTTT; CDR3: CAPPAGELFF
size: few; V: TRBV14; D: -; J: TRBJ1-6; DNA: TGTGCCAGCAGCCCGGGCCCCTGGGTCCGCGACATCAGGGATTCACCCCTCCACTTT; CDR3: CASSPGPWVRDIRDSPLHF
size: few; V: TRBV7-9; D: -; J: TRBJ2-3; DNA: TGTGCCAGCAGCTTCGGTGGCAGGGGCGACACAGATACGCAGTATTTT; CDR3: CASSFGGRGDTDTQYF
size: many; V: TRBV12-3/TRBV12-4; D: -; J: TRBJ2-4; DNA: TGTGCCAGCAGTTCCGCCTTAGGACGGGCAGCTCCGTTAGCCAAAAACATTCAGTACTTC; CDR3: CASSSALGRAAPLAKNIQYF
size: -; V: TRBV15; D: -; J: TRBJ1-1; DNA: TGTGCCACCAGCAGGGCTGATGGACACGGAGGTTGGGACACTGAAGCTTTCTTT; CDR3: CATSRADGHGGWDTEAFF
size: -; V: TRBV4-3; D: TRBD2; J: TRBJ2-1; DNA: TGCGCCAGCAGCCAAGACCACCTCCGGGGGGGGTACAATGAGCAGTTCTTC; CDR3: CASSQDHLRGGYNEQFF
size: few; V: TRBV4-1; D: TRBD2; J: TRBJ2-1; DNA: TGCGCCAGCAGCCACCAGCGGGGGGGCAATGAGCAGTTCTTC; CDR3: CASSHQRGGNEQFF
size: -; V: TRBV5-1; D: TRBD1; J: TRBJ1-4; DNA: TGCGCCAGCAGCTCGCAGGGACAGGGCGGTAATGAAAAACTGTTTTTT; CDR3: CASSSQGQGGNEKLFF
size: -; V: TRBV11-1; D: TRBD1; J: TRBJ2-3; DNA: TGTGCCAGCAGCTTCTCTACAGGGGGAGATACGCAGTATTTT; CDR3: CASSFSTGGDTQYF
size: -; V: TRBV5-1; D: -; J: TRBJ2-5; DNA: TGCGCCAGCAGCTTGGCTACCGAAGAGACCCAGTACTTC; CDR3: CASSLATEETQYF
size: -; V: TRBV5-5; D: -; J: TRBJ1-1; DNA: TGTGCCAGCAGCTTGCTCGGCAGGAGCGACGCTTTCTTT; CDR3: CASSLLGRSDAFF
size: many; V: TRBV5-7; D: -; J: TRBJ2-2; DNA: TGTGCCAGCAGCTTGGAGACGGCGAACACCGGGGAGCTGTTTTTT; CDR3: CASSLETANTGELFF
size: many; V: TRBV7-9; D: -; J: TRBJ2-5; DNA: TGTGCCAGCAGCTTAGAGGGGACCCAGAGGGAGACCCAGTACTTC; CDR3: CASSLEGTQRETQYF
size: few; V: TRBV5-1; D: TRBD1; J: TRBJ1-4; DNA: TGCGCCAGCAGCTCGGCCCCGACAGGGACTGAAAAACTGTTTTTT; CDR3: CASSSAPTGTEKLFF
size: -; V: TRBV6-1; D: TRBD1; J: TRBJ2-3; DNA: TGTGCCAGCAGCCGTGACAGGGGTTTTGATACGCAGTATTTT; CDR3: CASSRDRGFDTQYF
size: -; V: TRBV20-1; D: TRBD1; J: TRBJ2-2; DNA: TGCAGTGCTAGGGCCGGACAGGGGGCAGGCACCGGGGAGCTGTTTTTT; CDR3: CSARAGQGAGTGELFF
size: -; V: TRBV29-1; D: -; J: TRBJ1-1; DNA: TGCAGCGCCGCAGGAGATATGAACACTGAAGCTTTCTTT; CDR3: CSAAGDMNTEAFF